The T cell receptor beta chain described here comes from a study of regulatory dendritic cells for organ transplantation. General study results and limits: Naive T cells showed high diversity, memory cells less, memory CD8+ least. Regulatory dendritic cells appeared to expand memory CD8+ clones less than mature ones.

The CDR3 length is 16 residues. V gave up 0 bases and J gave up 5 bases; unmatched junction bases: 9. Germline values: CDR1 SGHTA, CDR2 FQGNSA. Sorted subsets were CFSE-labeled and cultured four to six days with allogeneic dendritic cells. Naive CD45RA+ and memory CD45RO+ CD4+ or CD8+ T cells were FACS-sorted. The assay was immunoSEQ multiplex PCR, and TCRdb's table has in-frame clones only and misses some. In the table there are thousands of clones, 65% to 75% of which are singletons. With regard to this clone: Antigen: not known.

The gene calls are TRBV7-2 and TRBJ2-7, with 8 positions matching TRBD2. This receptor was taken from a human donor in good health. The sequencing input was memory CD4+ T cells from blood cultured with dendritic cells. Subset of the sample: CD45RO+ memory T cells. The CDR3 here is CASSLASGGGWDEQYF. The CDR3 DNA sequence: TGTGCCAGCAGCTTAGCGTCGGGGGGGGGCTGGGACGAGCAGTACTTC.